The 22 T cell receptor beta chains below all came from one sample that was sequenced in a study of Graves' ophthalmopathy and Graves' hyperthyroidism. Amplifying from RNA transcripts, the study obtained TCR beta CDR3 regions. The first-round RT-PCR employed HTBI primers together with the Qiagen OneStep RT-PCR kit. A multiplex PCR was then performed as the second round. In TCRdb, the multiplex PCR reads were re-called with MiXCR into one record per CDR3 protein. Here the sample spans 170,000 or so distinct CDR3 sequences, under 45% being singletons. The source material was peripheral blood. Source of these receptors: a man aged 25-40 years with Graves' ophthalmopathy.

This clonotype was seen many times. The chain uses TRBV5-1 and TRBJ2-7; 11 nucleotides agree with TRBD2. Germline values: CDR1 SGHRS, CDR2 YFSETQ. The CDR3 contains 17 residues. V was clipped by 0 bases and J by 2 bases; unmatched bases: 7. The CDR3 DNA reads as TGCGCCAGCAGCTTGGCTACTAGCGGGAGAGGTGCCTACGAGCAGTACTTC. Translated, it gives CASSLATSGRGAYEQYF.

This clonotype was found many times. CDR3 residues: CASSDWVDQPQHF. In DNA form, the CDR3 reads TGTGCCAGCAGTGATTGGGTGGATCAGCCCCAGCATTTT. This chain connects TRBV6-1 to TRBJ1-5; D ambiguous. The CDR3 contains 13 residues. Germline V CDR1 and CDR2: MNHNS, SASEGT. The germline V and J ends were trimmed by 3 bases and 5 bases, with 8 bases remaining between them.

This clonotype was seen at least ten times. CDR3 region: CASSSRGYLAGSNTGELFF. The CDR3 nucleotides are TGTGCCAGCAGTTCCAGGGGCTACCTAGCGGGATCGAACACCGGGGAGCTGTTTTTT. The chain links TRBV6-6 to TRBJ2-2; 9 nucleotides agree with TRBD2. The V segment lost 4 bases and the J segment 0 bases; nucleotides outside the gene matches: 12. Looked up from germline, CDR1 is MNHNY and CDR2 is SVGAGI (reference sequence). The CDR3 runs 19 residues.

This clonotype has at least ten counts. This chain connects TRBV7-2 to TRBJ2-7; 7 nucleotides align to TRBD1. The CDR3 runs 13 residues. V lost 5 bases, J lost 5 bases, and 6 bases stayed unmatched. Germline assignment: CDR1 SGHTA and CDR2 FQGNSA. The CDR3 nucleotides are TGTGCCAGCAGCCGACAGGGTATGAACGAGCAGTACTTC. It translates to CASSRQGMNEQYF.

This clonotype was counted at least ten times. The rearrangement uses TRBV12-3 or TRBV12-4 and TRBJ1-1, with D possibly matching TRBD1 (6 bases). CDR3 size: 13 residues. Trimming left V 6 bases short and J 6 bases short, with 14 bases between. CDR3 nucleotides: TGTGCCAGCAGACCCTTACAGGGCTCTGAAGCTTTCTTT. Protein sequence: CASRPLQGSEAFF.

This clonotype was observed at least ten times. This chain links TRBV5-6 with TRBJ2-7; 11 nucleotides agree with TRBD2. The CDR3 contains 14 residues. The J segment lost 5 bases and the V segment lost 6 bases, leaving 7 bases of the junction unmatched. The germline CDR1 and CDR2 sequences are SGHDT and YYEEEE. The CDR3 DNA is TGTGCCAGCAATCGACTAGCGGGAAGTAACGAGCAGTACTTC. It is translated as CASNRLAGSNEQYF.

In this sample, this clonotype turned up many times. The chain joins TRBV12-3 or TRBV12-4 to TRBJ1-1; D remains unclear. Between the trimmed V and J ends, which lost 5 bases and 10 bases, there was a span of 14 bases. CDR3 length: 12 amino acids. CDR3 loop: CASSPPTRGAFF. As DNA, the CDR3 is TGTGCCAGCAGTCCCCCGACCCGAGGAGCTTTCTTT.

The sample holds a few counts of this clonotype. The rearrangement uses TRBV6-2 or TRBV6-3 and TRBJ2-5; 10 nucleotides line up with TRBD2. Germline CDR1 and CDR2: MNHEY and SVGEGT. The V gene end was trimmed by 0 bases and the J gene end by 5 bases; junction bases not matched to a gene: 3. The CDR3 length is 15 residues. CDR3 in DNA: TGTGCCAGCAGTTACTCCTCTAGCGGGAGTGAGACCCAGTACTTC. Its protein product is CASSYSSSGSETQYF.

This rearrangement joins TRBV12-3 or TRBV12-4 to TRBJ2-5; TRBD1 is a possible D gene (6 bases). The J call may be mistaken, given a closer DNA end match to TRBJ2-4. The CDR3 totals 16 residues. CDR3: CASSLATGLGDPIQYF. CDR3 bases: TGTGCCAGCAGTTTGGCCACAGGGTTGGGAGACCCCATTCAGTACTTC.

At least ten counts were recorded for this clonotype. This chain connects TRBV4-2 to TRBJ1-1; D gene unclear. CDR3 length: 12 amino acids. Germline-derived CDR1 and CDR2 are LGHNA and YNFKEQ. Trimming cost V 0 bases and J 9 bases, with 8 bases left between them. The CDR3 spells CASSQDSTKAFF. The DNA of the CDR3 is TGTGCCAGCAGCCAAGACAGTACAAAAGCTTTCTTT.

The chain links TRBV28 to TRBJ1-1; perhaps TRBD1 as D (6 bases). Germline CDR1 and CDR2: MDHEN and SYDVKM. There are 13 residues in the CDR3. The V gene lost 4 bases and the J gene lost 4 bases, with 10 bases spanning the gap. The CDR3 DNA follows: TGTGCCAGCAGTTACAGGGTCTTCACTGAAGCTTTCTTT. Its translation is CASSYRVFTEAFF.

V gene TRBV20-1 combines with J gene TRBJ1-1; no clear D. This CDR3 region has 14 residues. Germline-derived CDR1 and CDR2 are DFQATT and SNEGSKA (reference sequence). The V and J ends lost 3 bases and 0 bases respectively, with 11 bases between them. CDR3 sequence (DNA): TGCAGTGCTAGTTCTGGGGTCATGAACACTGAAGCTTTCTTT. It is translated as CSASSGVMNTEAFF.

This clonotype has a count of ten or more. The rearrangement links TRBV9 to TRBJ2-5, with TRBD1 as a possible D gene (6 bases). This CDR3 is built from 15 residues. CDR1 and CDR2 from the germline V gene are SGDLS and YYNGEE. Trimming cost V 1 base and J 3 bases, with 13 bases left between them. The CDR3 protein is CASSVSGHGKETQYF. For the CDR3, the DNA is TGTGCCAGCAGCGTATCGGGACACGGGAAAGAGACCCAGTACTTC.

The chain uses TRBV2 and TRBJ1-2; D is possibly TRBD1 (5 bases). Germline CDR1 SNHLY, CDR2 FYNNEI. V lost 6 bases and J lost 8, with 10 bases in between. The CDR3 runs 11 residues. This CDR3 is CASRGDLGYTF. The DNA of the CDR3 is TGTGCCAGCAGGGGGGACCTCGGCTACACCTTC.

This clonotype has more than one count but fewer than ten. The CDR3 protein is CASSERPAGTGGPLQETQYF. CDR3 coding DNA: TGTGCCAGCAGTGAACGACCCGCCGGGACAGGGGGCCCCTTACAAGAGACCCAGTACTTC. The rearrangement links TRBV6-1 to TRBJ2-5; 12 bases map to TRBD1. From germline, CDR1 is MNHNS and CDR2 SASEGT. Trimming cost V 2 bases and J 2 bases; bases outside gene matches: 15. The CDR3 contains 20 residues.

V gene TRBV7-2 combines with J gene TRBJ2-7; D remains ambiguous. V was trimmed by 0 bases and J by 8 bases, leaving 5 bases between them. Looked up from germline, CDR1 is SGHTA and CDR2 is FQGNSA. There are 11 residues in the CDR3. The CDR3 nucleotides read TGTGCCAGCAGCTTAGCGGATAAGCAGTACTTC. Protein product: CASSLADKQYF.

This clonotype was recorded many times. The chain has TRBV11-3 and TRBJ1-1, with D unclear. Trimming removed 6 bases at V and 1 base at J, with 9 bases between. Germline lookup yields CDR1 SGHNT and CDR2 YENEEA. This CDR3 is built from 13 residues. CDR3 in amino acids: CASSLNKNTEAFF. DNA for the CDR3: TGTGCCAGCAGTTTAAACAAGAACACTGAAGCTTTCTTT.

This clonotype was observed at least ten times. The chain recombines TRBV12-3 or TRBV12-4 with TRBJ1-2; TRBD1 might be the D (5 bases). The CDR3 covers 12 residues. V was clipped by 10 bases and J by 2 bases, with 11 bases between them. CDR3 DNA: TGTGCCACCTCGACAGAGAACTATGGCTACACCTTC. Translated, it gives CATSTENYGYTF.

This clonotype was picked up many times. The chain uses TRBV20-1 and TRBJ1-6, with a possible D match to TRBD1 (6 bases). The CDR3 runs 14 residues. The germline V gene has CDR1 DFQATT and CDR2 SNEGSKA (reference sequence). Trimming left V 6 bases short and J 7 bases short, with 16 bases between. The CDR3 sequence is CSARGRGENSPLHF. CDR3 nucleotide sequence: TGCAGTGCCAGGGGTAGAGGGGAAAATTCACCCCTCCACTTT.

This clonotype was found many times. The CDR3 region has the DNA TGCGCCAGCAGCTTGGTCGACAGGGGCACCGGGGAGCTGTTTTTT. Translating gives CASSLVDRGTGELFF. The rearrangement uses TRBV5-1 and TRBJ2-2, with 8 bases identical to TRBD1. Germline trimming cut 0 bases from V and 4 bases from J; bases unmatched to any gene: 2. CDR1 is SGHRS and CDR2 is YFSETQ in the germline V gene. The CDR3 is 15 amino acids.

This clonotype was seen many times. The CDR3 spells CASSYQGQETQYF. The CDR3 coding sequence is TGTGCCAGCAGCTATCAGGGACAAGAGACCCAGTACTTC. The chain employs TRBV7-2 and TRBJ2-5, with TRBD1 as a possible D gene (5 bases). The germline gives CDR1 SGHTA, CDR2 FQGNSA. Between the trimmed V and J ends, which lost 4 bases and 2 bases, there was a span of 8 bases. This CDR3 contains 13 residues.

The chain recombines TRBV25-1 with TRBJ1-2; 8 positions match TRBD1. Germline V lookup: CDR1 MGHDK, CDR2 SYGVNS. This CDR3 region has 13 residues. After removal of 4 bases from V and 6 bases from J, the junction contained 4 bases not matched to a gene. CDR3 amino acids: CASSGGQANGYTF. DNA for the CDR3: TGTGCCAGCAGTGGGGGACAGGCGAATGGCTACACCTTC.